The entry that follows covers one T cell receptor beta chain sequence. Its target is unknown. V was pared by 3 bases and J by 7 bases, with 6 bases between. Germline loops: CDR1 MNHEY, CDR2 SMNVEV (reference sequence). This CDR3 comprises 12 residues. This record belongs to a study of CD8 T cells in Susac syndrome. Study-wide points: In Susac syndrome, CD4+ T cell repertoires lacked any clonal expansion.

RNA amounts of about 0.45 to 1 ug underwent reverse transcription with random hexamers. TCRdb itself ran the immunoSEQ multiplex PCR reads through MiXCR, one entry per CDR3 protein. This table holds 150,000 to 200,000 distinct CDR3 sequences, roughly nine tenths found once. In blood CD8+ and CD4+ T cells, TCR beta underwent sequencing. The CD8+ and CD4+ T cells were negatively isolated, with the TEMRA cells enriched by FACS. The J gene is TRBJ2-2, the V gene TRBV27; D is unresolved. Sample: CD4+ T cells from PBMCs. The sequence was obtained from a human donor with Susac syndrome. The CDR3 nucleotides are TGTGCCAGCAGTTTTAGGGTCGGGGAGCTGTTTTTT. It specifies CASSFRVGELFF.